This TCR beta chain was recovered during a study of cytomegalovirus exposure and HLA in healthy donors. General study points: Several of the most significant clusters were apparently associated with common viral pathogens in a later analysis.

The length of the CDR3 is 15 residues. Deletions cut 1 base from V and 3 bases from J, with 9 bases between. Germline V gene data show CDR1 as MNHEY and CDR2 as SMNVEV (reference sequence). Remarks on this clone: The target antigen is unknown.

With 60 Vbeta and 13 Jbeta primers, the PCR was carried out. Measured with immunoSEQ multiplex PCR; TCRdb has only the in-frame clones, and not every one. This sample has 150,000 to 200,000 clones; around three quarters occur once, and the top ten carry around 1%. The V and J genes are TRBV27 and TRBJ2-2; a possible D gene is TRBD2 (5 bases). This clonotype was sampled from a woman aged 40 to 50 in good health and CMV-seronegative. Sequences were obtained from PBMCs. CDR3 DNA: TGTGCCAGCAGTTTATGGGAGTTAGACACCGGGGAGCTGTTTTTT. It translates to CASSLWELDTGELFF.